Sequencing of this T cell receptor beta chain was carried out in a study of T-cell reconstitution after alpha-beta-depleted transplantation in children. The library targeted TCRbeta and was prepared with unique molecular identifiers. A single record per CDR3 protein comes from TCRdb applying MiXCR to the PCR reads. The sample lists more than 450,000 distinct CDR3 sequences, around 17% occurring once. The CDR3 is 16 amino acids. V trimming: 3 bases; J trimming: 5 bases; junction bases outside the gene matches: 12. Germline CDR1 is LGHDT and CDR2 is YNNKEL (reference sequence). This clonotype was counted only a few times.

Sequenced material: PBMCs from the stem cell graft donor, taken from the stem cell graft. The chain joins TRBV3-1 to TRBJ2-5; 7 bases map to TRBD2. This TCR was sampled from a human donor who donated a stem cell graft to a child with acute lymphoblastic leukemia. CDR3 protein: CASSHGTTRVGETQYF. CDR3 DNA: TGTGCCAGCAGCCACGGGACTACCAGAGTAGGGGAGACCCAGTACTTC.